One TCR beta chain is described in this entry. This clonotype was observed at least ten times. The antigen it binds to is not known. One base away there is no much larger clone; base qualities are not given. As a first step, the CD3+ T cells were left to rest overnight in RPMI 1640 lacking fetal bovine serum, at 2.5 million cells/mL. MACS immunomagnetic beads were used, per the manufacturer's instructions, to isolate CD3+ T cells from PBMCs. The data are from a study of T cell repertoires and leukemia-associated antigens (dated by TCRdb to between 2018 and 2021). For the study in its entirety: Each sample yielded about 5.1 to 7 million read pairs and roughly 3 to 5.0 million effective reads, approximately 15 million effective reads overall. Using in vitro peptide stimulation of healthy T cells, the study set out to figure out what antigen is recognized by a TCR Vbeta21 clone that had previously been found in CML patients.

Here is what the overall study found, with its caveats: The antigen specificity and function of the expanded clones were not directly tested, and further investigation of both was required. The four groups showed no significant differences in numbers of Vbeta genes (about 60), Jbeta genes (approximately 13), VDJ rearrangements, or unique CDR3s.

TRIzol reagent was used to extract total RNA from the cultured T cells. TCRbeta libraries were amplified from RNA by 5' rapid amplification of cDNA ends (5'RACE). Before sequencing, Qubit, an Agilent instrument, and quantitative PCR were used to check library concentration and integrity. A commercial service provider sequenced the qualified libraries on Illumina HiSeq or MiSeq. Per the original workflow: TCR sequences in each sample were identified with MiXCR version 1.8.2. For a clone to count as qualified, its CDR3 had to be longer than four amino acids, its nucleotide length had to be in-frame, and the clone could not contain a stop codon. A read counted as effective if the read contained the complete CDR3 structure. RT-PCR with 24 Vbeta primers, GeneScan spectratyping, and Sanger sequencing were used to validate expanded clones. In-frame beta chains were kept once TCRdb had trimmed the public reads at Q25 with fastp and called clones with MiXCR. When rows share a CDR3 protein, they turn into one entry using the most common DNA and genes. These V and J calls rely on TCRdb rather than the paper's analysis. In all, the sample holds approximately 10,000 distinct CDR3 sequences, and 40% to 55% of those were seen once. The ten largest clones take up roughly 50% of the sample.

V loses 1 base, J loses 0 bases, and the germline ends lie 10 bases apart. There are 16 amino acids in the CDR3, from cysteine to phenylalanine inclusive. Only the CDR3 part of the read is kept: 48 bases, read in frame from the first base. From the germline V gene, CDR1 is MGHRA and CDR2 is YSYEKL. Specimen: CD3+ T cells sorted from blood and cultured. This receptor chain uses TRBV4-1 and TRBJ2-1; a tentative D call is TRBD2 (6 bases match). The origin of this receptor is a female donor in good health. This receptor has the CDR3 CASSQGSGDSYNEQFF. The bases read TGCGCCAGCAGCCAAGGCTCGGGGGACTCCTACAATGAGCAGTTCTTC.